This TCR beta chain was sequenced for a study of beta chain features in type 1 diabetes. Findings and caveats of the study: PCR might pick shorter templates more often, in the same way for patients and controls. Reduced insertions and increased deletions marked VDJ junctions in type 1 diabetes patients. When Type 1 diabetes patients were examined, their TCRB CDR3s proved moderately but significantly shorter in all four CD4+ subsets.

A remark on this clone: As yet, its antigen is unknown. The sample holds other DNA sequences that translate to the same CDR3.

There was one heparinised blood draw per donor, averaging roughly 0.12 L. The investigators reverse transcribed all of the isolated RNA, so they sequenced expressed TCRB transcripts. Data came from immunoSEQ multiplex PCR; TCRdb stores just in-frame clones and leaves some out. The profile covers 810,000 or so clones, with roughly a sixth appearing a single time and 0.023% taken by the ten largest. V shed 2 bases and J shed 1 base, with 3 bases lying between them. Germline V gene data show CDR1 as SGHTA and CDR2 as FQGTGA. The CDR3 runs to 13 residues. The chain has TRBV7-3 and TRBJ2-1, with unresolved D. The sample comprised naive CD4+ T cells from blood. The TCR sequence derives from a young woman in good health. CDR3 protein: CASSLSSYNEQFF. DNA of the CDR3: TGTGCCAGCAGCTTATCTTCCTACAATGAGCAGTTCTTC.